This entry features one T cell receptor beta chain sequence. This clone's antigen is unknown. One base away there is no much larger clone; base qualities are not given. The germline V gene (reference sequence) supplies CDR1 SEHNR and CDR2 FQNEAQ. V ends up 2 bases short and J 3 bases short, with an unmatched junction base count of 5. The CDR3 sequence holds 15 residues, the cysteine and phenylalanine included. Here the CDR3 DNA is all that survives: 45 bases in frame from base 1. Preparation of the library involved the immunoSEQ multiplex PCR assay. DNA from the CD4+ T cells that had been cultured and isolated underwent TCR beta CDR3 sequencing. On the study's bioinformatics: The analysis removed non-productive TCR sequences, trimmed reads to the CDR3 region, and retained only CDR3s that were 7 or more amino acids long. The MANAFEST web app was used to pick out antigen-specific clonotypes by comparing their expansion in peptide wells with that in reference cultures. To count as positive, a clone had to show expansion at FDR<0.05 compared with the reference and with all other wells, an odds ratio above 5, and a frequency above 0.1% in two replicate wells. Clonotypes significantly expanded in SARS-CoV-2 spike wells and in at least one common cold coronavirus spike condition were defined as cross-reactive. Levenshtein distance calculated with the stringdist R package was used to assess CDR3 similarity, and unrooted trees were constructed with ape in R 3.6.1. TCRdb took this table from immuneACCESS and kept in-frame rearrangements with V and J called. Such tables lack part of the clones; where checked against another copy, unresolved V genes explain under half of the gap, and the rest is unexplained. That table gives V, J and clone size, and the DNA gave D and trimming. The sample includes 60,000 to 90,000 clones, with 70% to 90% observed a single time. The ten largest clones represent 1.2% of the sample.

This specimen belongs to a study of vaccination effects on CD4 cells after COVID-19 (dated by TCRdb to the early 2020s). In terms of the full investigation: Across the study, the median time from the second dose to post-vaccine sampling was 72 days (range 14 to 241). SARS-CoV-2 spike-specific CD4+ TCR repertoires from before and after mRNA vaccination were compared in COVID-19 convalescent patients and in infection-naive vaccine recipients. The full study included over 8 COVID-19 convalescent patients and a few SARS-CoV-2-naive healthy vaccine recipients. Cultures from other donors in the study were sequenced using the Oncomine TCR Beta short-read assay on an Illumina iSeq 100.

What the authors observed across the whole study: Clones induced by infection and clones induced by vaccination both contracted markedly at late timepoints after vaccination, which fits with T cell responses waning over time. The study was limited by a small number of convalescent patients, and early post-infection timepoints were lacking. Among healthy vaccine recipients, nearly all vaccine-induced clones were SARS-CoV-2 mono-reactive, and just 1 of 255 was cross-reactive with common cold coronaviruses.

In the ViraFEST assay, PBMC were stimulated with viral peptide pools, and TCR sequencing was then used to find antigen-specific CD4+ T cell clonotypes based on their expansion. After more than 9 days of culture, CD4+ T cells were isolated with the EasySep CD4+ T cell isolation kit. Each participant received two doses of an mRNA SARS-CoV-2 vaccine, either BNT162b2 or mRNA-1273. Negative nucleocapsid antibody results before and after vaccination confirmed that the healthy vaccine recipients had no prior SARS-CoV-2 infection. About 2.1 million PBMC per well were cultured in IMDM with about 5.1% human AB serum, roughly 10 IU/ml IL-2 and gentamicin, plus 10 ug/ml peptides. On days 3 and 7, half of the culture medium was replaced with fresh IL-2-containing medium. Each peptide stimulation condition was cultured in triplicate wells unless otherwise noted. Using Ficoll-Paque Plus gradient centrifugation, PBMC were separated from whole blood and then either used fresh or cryopreserved at -140C. The overlapping peptide pools covered the spike proteins of SARS-CoV-2 and of the common cold coronaviruses HCoV-NL63, HCoV-OC43 and HCoV-229E. Genomic DNA was extracted from cultured CD4+ T cells with the QIAamp micro DNA kit.

Sequenced material: CD4+ T cells from PBMCs cultured with HCoV-229E spike peptides, taken after COVID-19 vaccination. The label giving this sample's cell subset or site can be read as: HCoV-229E spike overlapping peptide pool stimulation. The chain links TRBV7-9 with TRBJ2-5; 8 central bases correspond to TRBD1. This clonotype was obtained from a human donor who received a COVID-19 vaccine. The sequence in DNA is TGTGCCAGCAGCTTAACCGGGACAGGAAAAGAGACCCAGTACTTC. The translation is CASSLTGTGKETQYF.